This T cell receptor beta chain came from a study of T cells in localized non-small cell lung cancer. Produced via immunoSEQ multiplex PCR; TCRdb's table is partial and in-frame only. The data contain approximately 7,000 clones, about 91% of them singletons. The table lists this clone with a count of one. Sequencing was performed on peripheral blood mononuclear cells, taken before any cancer treatment. The TCR sequence derives from a male donor aged 60 or older with stage II lung adenocarcinoma.

CDR3 in DNA: TGTGCCAGCTCACCACTTTCGCTCACCCAGGGCTCCAATCAGCCCCAGCATTTT. Translated: CASSPLSLTQGSNQPQHF. V and J are TRBV18 and TRBJ1-5, with a weak D call TRBD1 (5 bases). Trimming cost V 1 base and J 3 bases, with 19 bases left between them. This CDR3 comprises 18 residues. From germline, CDR1 is KGHSH and CDR2 LQKENI.